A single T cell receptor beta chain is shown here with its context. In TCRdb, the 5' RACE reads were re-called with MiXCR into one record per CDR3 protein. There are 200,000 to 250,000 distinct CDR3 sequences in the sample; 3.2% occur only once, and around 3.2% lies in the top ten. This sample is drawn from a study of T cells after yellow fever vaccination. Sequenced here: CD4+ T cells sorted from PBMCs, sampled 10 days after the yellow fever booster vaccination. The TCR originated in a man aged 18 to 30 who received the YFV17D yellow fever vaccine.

As DNA, the CDR3 is TGCGCCAGCAGCCACTCAACCCCAGGGAGTGTTGTATTTACAGATACGCAGTATTTT. Protein product: CASSHSTPGSVVFTDTQYF. The rearrangement joins TRBV4-3 to TRBJ2-3, with D perhaps assigned TRBD1 or TRBD2 (5 bases each). The germline V gene has CDR1 LGHNA and CDR2 YSLEER. Trimming took 3 bases from V and 3 from J, leaving 25 bases between them. This CDR3 is built from 19 residues.